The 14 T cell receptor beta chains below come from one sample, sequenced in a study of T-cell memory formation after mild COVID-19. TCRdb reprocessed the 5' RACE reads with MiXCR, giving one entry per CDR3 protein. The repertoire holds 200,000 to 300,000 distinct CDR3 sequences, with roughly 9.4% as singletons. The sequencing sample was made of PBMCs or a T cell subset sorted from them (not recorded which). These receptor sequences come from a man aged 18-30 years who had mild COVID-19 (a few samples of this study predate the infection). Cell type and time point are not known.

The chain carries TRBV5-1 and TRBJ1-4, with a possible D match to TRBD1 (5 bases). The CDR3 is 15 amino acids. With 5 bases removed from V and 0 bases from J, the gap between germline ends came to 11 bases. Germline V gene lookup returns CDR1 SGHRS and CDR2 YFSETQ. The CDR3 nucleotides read TGCGCCAGCAGTGTGACAGATGCAACTAATGAAAAACTGTTTTTT. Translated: CASSVTDATNEKLFF.

This CDR3 is CASRMGQTADTQYF. CDR3 in DNA: TGTGCCAGCAGAATGGGACAAACGGCAGATACGCAGTATTTT. V gene TRBV12-3 or TRBV12-4 combines with J gene TRBJ2-3, with a tentative D call TRBD1 (6 bases). V lost 6 bases and J lost 4, with 14 bases in between. The CDR3 spans 14 residues.

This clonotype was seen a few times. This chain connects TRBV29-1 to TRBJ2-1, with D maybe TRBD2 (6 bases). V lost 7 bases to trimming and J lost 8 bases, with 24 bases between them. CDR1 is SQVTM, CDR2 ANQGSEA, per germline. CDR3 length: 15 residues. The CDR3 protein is CSAPGRASDVDEQFF. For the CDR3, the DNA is TGCAGCGCCCCAGGGCGGGCTAGCGATGTCGATGAGCAGTTCTTC.

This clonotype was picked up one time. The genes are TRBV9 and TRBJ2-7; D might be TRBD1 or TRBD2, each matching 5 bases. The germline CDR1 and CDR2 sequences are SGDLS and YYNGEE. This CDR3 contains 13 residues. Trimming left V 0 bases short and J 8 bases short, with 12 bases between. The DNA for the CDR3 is TGTGCCAGCAGCGTAGAACAGGACGGGAAGCAGTACTTC. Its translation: CASSVEQDGKQYF. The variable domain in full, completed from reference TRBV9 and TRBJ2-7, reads DSGVTQTPKHLITATGQRVTLRCSPRSGDLSVYWYQQSLDQGLQFLIQYYNGEERAKGNILERFSAQQFPDLHSELNLSSLELGDSALYFCASSVEQDGKQYFGPGTRLTVT.

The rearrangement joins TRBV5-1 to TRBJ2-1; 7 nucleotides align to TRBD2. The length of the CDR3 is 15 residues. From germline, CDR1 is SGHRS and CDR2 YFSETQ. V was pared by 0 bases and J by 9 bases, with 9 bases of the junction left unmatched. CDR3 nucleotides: TGCGCCAGCAGCTTGGAAGCGGGGAACGCCGGTGAGCAGTTCTTC. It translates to CASSLEAGNAGEQFF.

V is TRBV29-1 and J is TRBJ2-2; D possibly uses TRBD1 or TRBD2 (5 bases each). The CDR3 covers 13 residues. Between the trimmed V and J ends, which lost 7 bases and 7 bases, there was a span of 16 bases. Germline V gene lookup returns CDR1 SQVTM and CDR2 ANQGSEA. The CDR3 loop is CSAGTPVFGELFF. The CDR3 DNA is TGCAGCGCCGGGACCCCGGTGTTCGGGGAGCTGTTTTTT.

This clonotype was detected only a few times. CDR3 protein: CASSSPPGGEQYV. CDR3 DNA: TGTGCCAGCAGCTCCCCACCCGGGGGCGAGCAGTACGTC. The rearrangement links TRBV11-2 to TRBJ2-7; perhaps TRBD2 as D (6 bases). The CDR3 runs to 13 residues. Deletions cut 4 bases from V and 6 bases from J, with 13 bases between. Germline V gene sequence: CDR1 SGHAT, CDR2 FQNNGV.

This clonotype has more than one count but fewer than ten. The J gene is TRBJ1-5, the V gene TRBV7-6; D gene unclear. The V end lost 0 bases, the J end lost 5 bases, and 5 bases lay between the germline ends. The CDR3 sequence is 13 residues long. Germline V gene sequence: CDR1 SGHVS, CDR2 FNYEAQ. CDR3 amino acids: CASSLALDQPQHF. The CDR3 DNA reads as TGTGCCAGCAGCTTAGCTCTGGATCAGCCCCAGCATTTT.

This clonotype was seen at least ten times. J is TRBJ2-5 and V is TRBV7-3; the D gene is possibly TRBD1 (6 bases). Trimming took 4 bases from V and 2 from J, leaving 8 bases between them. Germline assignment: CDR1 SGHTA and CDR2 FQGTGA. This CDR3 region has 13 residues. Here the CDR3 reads CASSSGQQETQYF. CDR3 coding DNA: TGTGCCAGCAGCTCTGGACAGCAAGAGACCCAGTACTTC.

The DNA for the CDR3 is TGCAGTGCTAGGACCCGGGGGGCCTCCTACAATGAGCAGTTCTTC. Amino acid sequence: CSARTRGASYNEQFF. The chain is built from TRBV20-1 and TRBJ2-1; the D gene is possibly TRBD2 (7 bases). Per the germline V gene, CDR1 is DFQATT and CDR2 is SNEGSKA (reference sequence). The CDR3 runs to 15 residues. V gave up 3 bases and J gave up 0 bases, with 12 bases separating them.

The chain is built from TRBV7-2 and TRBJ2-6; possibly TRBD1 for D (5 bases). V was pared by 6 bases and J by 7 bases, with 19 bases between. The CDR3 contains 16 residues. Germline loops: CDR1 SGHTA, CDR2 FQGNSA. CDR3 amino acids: CASRTNGASGANVLTF. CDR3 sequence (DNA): TGTGCCAGCAGAACTAATGGGGCCTCAGGTGCCAACGTCCTGACTTTC.

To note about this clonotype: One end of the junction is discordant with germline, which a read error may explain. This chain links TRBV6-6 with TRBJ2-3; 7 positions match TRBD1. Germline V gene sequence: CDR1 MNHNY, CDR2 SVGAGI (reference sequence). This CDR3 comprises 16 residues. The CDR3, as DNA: TGTCCCAGCACTTACTTGATGGACAGGCACACAGATACGCAGTATTTT. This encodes CPSTYLMDRHTDTQYF.

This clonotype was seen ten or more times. The CDR3 sequence is CASSPLSGELFF. The CDR3 coding sequence is TGTGCCAGCAGCCCTTTGTCCGGGGAGCTGTTTTTT. The V and J genes are TRBV7-3 and TRBJ2-2; no clear D. The CDR3 totals 12 residues. Germline V lookup: CDR1 SGHTA, CDR2 FQGTGA. Trimming stripped 5 bases from V and 6 bases from J, with 7 bases between.

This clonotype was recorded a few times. The CDR3 region is CASSPTGAGYTF. The DNA of the CDR3 is TGTGCCAGCAGCCCGACAGGGGCTGGCTACACCTTC. V and J are TRBV7-9 and TRBJ1-2, with TRBD1 identical over 8 bases. Germline V gene sequence: CDR1 SEHNR, CDR2 FQNEAQ (reference sequence). V was clipped by 5 bases and J by 7 bases; unmatched bases: 3. CDR3 length equals 12 residues.